One sample yielded the 22 T cell receptor beta chains listed below, sequenced in a study of CD8+CD57+ T cells in acquired aplastic anemia. CDR3 and TCR beta VDJ profiling relied on a genomic DNA template. TCRdb used MiXCR to reprocess the reads, holding one entry per CDR3 protein. The data hold tens of thousands of distinct CDR3 sequences, with under 50% observed a single time. Sequencing was carried out using sorted CD4+, CD8+, or CD8+CD57+ T cells (not recorded which) from PBMCs. These receptor sequences come from a human donor in good health, serving as a control.

Comment on this clonotype: A junction end diverges from the germline sequence, so it may reflect a read error. This chain uses TRBV25-1 with TRBJ2-3, with D tentatively TRBD2 (5 bases). The germline gives CDR1 MGHDK, CDR2 SYGVNS. The CDR3 covers 14 residues. DNA of the CDR3: TGTGCCGGCAGTGCCCTAGCTGGCACAGATACGCAGTATTTT. Amino acid sequence: CAGSALAGTDTQYF.

Note on this clonotype: This CDR3 is missing its conserved last phenylalanine or tryptophan, likely due to a read error. The genes are TRBV11-2 and TRBJ1-3; D is undetermined. Germline-derived CDR1 and CDR2 are SGHAT and FQNNGV. CDR3 length: 16 amino acids. The V end was cut by 4 bases, the J end by 0 bases, with 13 bases between. The CDR3 DNA reads as TGTGCCAGCAGCTACGGCAGGACGAGCTCTGGAAACACCATATATCTT. Amino acid sequence: CASSYGRTSSGNTIYL.

The gene calls are TRBV24-1 and TRBJ1-1; the D gene is possibly TRBD1 (6 bases). The CDR3 sequence is 16 residues long. Germline V lookup: CDR1 KGHDR, CDR2 SFDVKD. V gave up 3 bases and J gave up 3 bases, with 16 bases separating them. The CDR3 sequence is CATSDGRGGSDTEAFF. CDR3 sequence (DNA): TGTGCCACCAGTGATGGCAGGGGAGGATCGGACACTGAAGCTTTCTTT.

The chain combines TRBV2 with TRBJ1-1; D unclear. There are 14 residues in the CDR3. With 1 base removed from V and 5 bases from J, the gap between germline ends came to 11 bases. Germline CDR1 SNHLY, CDR2 FYNNEI. The CDR3 nucleotides are TGTGCCAGCAGTGAAGGCGCCTATGGTACTGAAGCTTTCTTT. It specifies CASSEGAYGTEAFF.

The chain recombines TRBV9 with TRBJ1-1; D gene ambiguous. Germline CDR1 and CDR2: SGDLS and YYNGEE. Trimming removed 4 bases from V and 5 bases from J, with 15 bases in between. The CDR3 totals 14 residues. The CDR3 nucleotides are TGTGCCAGCAGCCCTCAGGCCGGGCAAACTGAAGCTTTCTTT. Translating it yields CASSPQAGQTEAFF.

The chain combines TRBV2 with TRBJ1-2; TRBD1 might be the D (6 bases). The CDR3 has 14 residues. From germline, CDR1 is SNHLY and CDR2 FYNNEI. The V and J ends lost 5 bases and 6 bases respectively, with 16 bases between them. The DNA of the CDR3 is TGTGCCAGCAGTTACTTGGGGGGCGCAAATGGCTACACCTTC. This encodes CASSYLGGANGYTF. Full variable domain (missing parts from reference TRBV2 and TRBJ1-2): EPEVTQTPSHQVTQMGQEVILRCVPISNHLYFYWYRQILGQKVEFLVSFYNNEISEKSEIFDDQFSVERPDGSNFTLKIRSTKLEDSAMYFCASSYLGGANGYTFGSGTRLTVV.

The chain uses TRBV10-3 and TRBJ1-1; D not resolved. CDR3 length: 16 amino acids. Trimming took off 1 base at V and 0 bases at J, with 12 bases between the two ends. Per germline, CDR1 ENHRY and CDR2 SYGVKD. CDR3 region: CAISELVAGLNTEAFF. As DNA, the CDR3 is TGTGCCATCAGTGAGTTGGTTGCAGGTTTGAACACTGAAGCTTTCTTT.

The V gene is TRBV19, the J gene TRBJ2-5; 7 bases match TRBD1. With the DNA end fitting TRBJ2-7 better, the J assignment may be wrong. This CDR3 has 14 residues. The germline V gene has CDR1 LNHDA and CDR2 SQIVND (reference sequence). CDR3 amino acids: CASSATGTAYEQYF. In DNA, the CDR3 is TGTGCCAGTAGTGCTACCGGGACAGCCTACGAGCAGTACTTC.

As concerns this clonotype: The junction departs from the called germline gene at one end, perhaps through a read error. V gene TRBV25-1 combines with J gene TRBJ2-7, with 9 bases identical to TRBD2. CDR1 is MGHDK, CDR2 SYGVNS, per germline. The CDR3 is made up of 14 amino acids. The DNA for the CDR3 is TGTGCCAGCAGTGACGGGACTAGCACCGGGGAGCTGTACTTC. This codes for CASSDGTSTGELYF.

This chain connects TRBV6-1 to TRBJ1-1, with D perhaps TRBD1 (5 bases). Germline V gives CDR1 MNHNS, CDR2 SASEGT. With 4 bases removed from V and 4 bases from J, the gap between germline ends came to 19 bases. This CDR3 has 16 amino acids. CDR3 sequence reads: CASSVNRGEAATEAFF. CDR3 in DNA: TGTGCCAGCAGTGTAAATCGGGGGGAAGCGGCCACTGAAGCTTTCTTT.

In its sample, this clonotype was seen many times. V is TRBV7-9 and J is TRBJ2-1; perhaps TRBD2 as D (6 bases). CDR1 SEHNR and CDR2 FQNEAQ come from the germline V gene (reference sequence). Trimming cost V 5 bases and J 4 bases, with 12 bases left between them. This CDR3 region has 14 residues. The CDR3 sequence is CASSREAQYNEQFF. The CDR3 coding sequence is TGTGCCAGCAGCAGGGAGGCGCAATACAATGAGCAGTTCTTC.

About this clonotype: A read error is possible here, since a much larger clone lies one base away. The chain recombines TRBV20-1 with TRBJ1-1, with 9 bases that match TRBD1. Germline values: CDR1 DFQATT, CDR2 SNEGSKA (reference sequence). The CDR3 loop spans 14 amino acids. The CDR3, as DNA: TGCAATGTTGCTAAGGACAGGGGACCCTCGGAAGCTTTCTTT. Translated, it gives CNVAKDRGPSEAFF.

V and J are TRBV3-1 and TRBJ2-2; D remains unclear. The CDR3 totals 14 residues. Per germline, CDR1 LGHDT and CDR2 YNNKEL (reference sequence). V was clipped by 2 bases and J by 3 bases, with 7 bases between them. In nucleotides, the CDR3 is TGTGCCAGCAGCCAACACGGCGACACCGGGGAGCTGTTTTTT. Its translation is CASSQHGDTGELFF.

This clonotype has more than one count but fewer than ten. The chain recombines TRBV19 with TRBJ1-6, with a tentative D call TRBD1 (6 bases). CDR3 length: 15 residues. CDR1 and CDR2 from the germline V gene are LNHDA and SQIVND (reference sequence). Trimming left V 3 bases short and J 5 bases short, with 11 bases between. The CDR3 bases are TGTGCCAGTAGTATCGGGCGACAGGATAATTCACCCCTCCACTTT. It yields the protein CASSIGRQDNSPLHF.

The chain employs TRBV20-1 and TRBJ2-7; 9 positions agree with TRBD1. The germline CDR1 and CDR2 sequences are DFQATT and SNEGSKA (reference sequence). The CDR3 is 16 residues long. The V and J ends lost 0 bases and 6 bases, in that order; junction bases with no gene match: 12. The CDR3 region is CSARDSGGTGICEQYF. The CDR3 DNA is TGCAGTGCTAGAGATTCAGGGGGGACAGGGATATGCGAGCAGTACTTC.

As DNA, the CDR3 is TGTGCCAGCAGCTCGGCCTCAGGGGATACTGAAAAACTGTTTTTT. This sequence encodes CASSSASGDTEKLFF. V and J are TRBV11-2 and TRBJ1-4; D possibly corresponds to TRBD1 (6 bases). There are 15 residues in the CDR3. The V gene's germline CDR1 is SGHAT and CDR2 FQNNGV. The V gene lost 4 bases and the J gene lost 7 bases, with 16 bases spanning the gap.

This chain links TRBV20-1 with TRBJ2-7, with no clear D. TRBJ2-1 explains the end of the DNA better; the J call may be wrong. CDR1 is DFQATT, CDR2 SNEGSKA, per germline (reference sequence). The CDR3 is 11 amino acids. Here the CDR3 DNA reads TGCAGTGCTAGTCCGGCGGTTGAGCAGTTCTTC. It codes for CSASPAVEQFF.

This clonotype is a singleton in its sample. A read error may be the cause here, since a much bigger clone is one base away. The chain employs TRBV6-5 and TRBJ2-7, with D possibly being TRBD1 (6 bases). This CDR3 is 15 amino acids long. The germline gives CDR1 MNHEY, CDR2 SVGAGI. Deletions cut 0 bases from V and 6 bases from J, with 15 bases between. The CDR3 here is CASSYSGTRVPEQYF. In DNA form, the CDR3 reads TGTGCCAGCAGTTACTCGGGGACAAGGGTACCCGAGCAGTACTTC.

This clonotype occurred a few times. V is TRBV7-9 and J is TRBJ2-1, with D possibly being TRBD2 (5 bases). The CDR3 is made up of 12 amino acids. Germline loops: CDR1 SEHNR, CDR2 FQNEAQ (reference sequence). Trimming took off 4 bases at V and 9 bases at J, with 10 bases between the two ends. As DNA, the CDR3 is TGTGCCAGCAGCTCCCTACGGGGTGAGCAGTTCTTC. Encoded protein: CASSSLRGEQFF.

CDR3 amino acids: CSVEGGGRGTGELFF. In DNA form, the CDR3 reads TGCAGCGTTGAAGGTGGAGGTAGGGGCACCGGGGAGCTGTTTTTT. This chain uses TRBV29-1 with TRBJ2-2, with D possibly being TRBD1 or TRBD2 (5 bases each). The CDR3 spans 15 residues. Trimming took 1 base from V and 4 from J, leaving 13 bases between them. CDR1 and CDR2 from the germline V gene are SQVTM and ANQGSEA.

This clonotype was seen ten or more times. The rearrangement uses TRBV2 and TRBJ2-7; the match to TRBD2 covers 9 bases. The germline V gene encodes CDR1 SNHLY and CDR2 FYNNEI. The V and J ends lost 3 bases and 2 bases, in that order; junction bases with no gene match: 8. CDR3 size: 16 residues. The CDR3: CASSDYSGRGAYEQYF. In DNA form, the CDR3 reads TGTGCCAGCAGTGATTATAGCGGGAGAGGAGCCTACGAGCAGTACTTC. The full variable domain, rest sourced from reference TRBV2 and TRBJ2-7, is EPEVTQTPSHQVTQMGQEVILRCVPISNHLYFYWYRQILGQKVEFLVSFYNNEISEKSEIFDDQFSVERPDGSNFTLKIRSTKLEDSAMYFCASSDYSGRGAYEQYFGPGTRLTVT.

CDR3: CASRDRENTEAFF. The CDR3 DNA sequence: TGTGCCAGCAGGGACAGGGAGAACACTGAAGCTTTCTTT. The rearrangement joins TRBV12-3 or TRBV12-4 to TRBJ1-1, with 8 bases identical to TRBD1. V gave up 6 bases and J gave up 1 base; unmatched junction bases: 1. The CDR3 runs 13 residues.